This T cell receptor beta chain stems from a study of metastatic and nonmetastatic thyroid tumors. Study-level findings and limits: Reports indicated that malignant thyroid tumors showed significantly higher TCR beta diversity than benign nodules did, in blood and tumor.

No patient had received any treatment before thyroid surgery. With regard to this clone: Its antigen is still unknown.

TCRdb re-analyzed the PCR reads using MiXCR. The sample has fewer than 40,000 clones, around 33% seen once; the top ten hold roughly 15%. There are 13 residues in the CDR3. J was trimmed by 0 bases and V by 7 bases; bases with no gene match: 3. Germline loops: CDR1 SGHRS, CDR2 YFSETQ. Source material: tumor tissue. The chain carries TRBV5-1 and TRBJ1-2, with TRBD1 identical over 7 bases. The TCR comes from a female donor with papillary thyroid cancer or a benign thyroid nodule (not recorded which). Some clones in this sample may be carry-over from other donors' samples. CDR3 sequence reads: CASGGQSNYGYTF. CDR3 nucleotides: TGCGCCAGCGGGGGACAGTCTAACTATGGCTACACCTTC.